Listed here are 31 T cell receptor beta chains from one sample, sequenced in a study of Graves' ophthalmopathy and Graves' hyperthyroidism. RNA transcripts yielded amplified TCR beta CDR3 regions. RT-PCR was first run with HTBI primers, then multiplex PCR in a second round. MiXCR, applied by TCRdb to the multiplex PCR reads, yields one record per CDR3 protein. The sample consists of 500,000 to 700,000 distinct CDR3 sequences, 20% to 25% of them appearing once. Sequenced sample: peripheral blood. The receptors here all came from a woman under 30 with stable Graves' hyperthyroidism. Some clones in this sample may be carry-over from other donors' samples.

This clonotype was counted ten times or more. The chain links TRBV28 to TRBJ2-7, with D perhaps TRBD2 (6 bases). Germline V lookup: CDR1 MDHEN, CDR2 SYDVKM. Trimming removed 10 bases from V and 3 bases from J, with 16 bases in between. The CDR3 totals 13 residues. The CDR3 DNA reads TGTGCCATCTTCGGGACTGGAAGCTACGAGCAGTACTTC. Translated: CAIFGTGSYEQYF.

This clonotype was detected many times. The chain carries TRBV20-1 and TRBJ1-1, with D uncertain. V was cut by 6 bases and J by 3 bases, with 11 bases left in between. This CDR3 is 12 amino acids long. Germline CDR1 is DFQATT and CDR2 is SNEGSKA (reference sequence). The CDR3 reads CSARGRDTEAFF. CDR3 sequence (DNA): TGCAGTGCCCGCGGGCGGGACACTGAAGCTTTCTTT.

The gene calls are TRBV20-1 and TRBJ1-2, with TRBD1 as a possible D gene (6 bases). CDR1 and CDR2 from the germline V gene are DFQATT and SNEGSKA (reference sequence). The CDR3 has 15 residues. V lost 6 bases and J 0 bases, leaving 17 bases between the germline ends. The CDR3 reads CSATRGWDTNYGYTF. The CDR3 region has the DNA TGCAGTGCAACTAGGGGTTGGGACACTAACTATGGCTACACCTTC.

The chain combines TRBV4-1 with TRBJ2-7; TRBD2 aligns across 9 bases. V lost 3 bases, J lost 2 bases, and 11 bases stayed unmatched. This CDR3 contains 17 residues. Germline CDR1 reads MGHRA; CDR2 reads YSYEKL. The CDR3 sequence: CASSQFLAGRRAYEQYF. In nucleotides, the CDR3 is TGCGCCAGCAGCCAGTTCCTAGCGGGAAGACGGGCCTACGAGCAGTACTTC.

This clonotype has at least ten counts. This chain links TRBV2 with TRBJ2-7, with D possibly being TRBD1 or TRBD2 (5 bases each). The V and J ends lost 3 bases and 0 bases respectively, with 18 bases between them. Germline V lookup: CDR1 SNHLY, CDR2 FYNNEI. CDR3 size: 17 residues. The CDR3 loop is CASSDYWVVGVSYEQYF. The CDR3 region has the DNA TGTGCCAGCAGTGATTATTGGGTCGTGGGGGTCTCCTACGAGCAGTACTTC.

This clonotype has more than one count but fewer than ten. This sequence joins TRBV15 and TRBJ1-2, with TRBD1 as a possible D gene (5 bases). In germline, CDR1 is LNHNV, CDR2 YYDKDF (reference sequence). V shed 1 base and J shed 7 bases, with 13 bases lying between them. There are 14 residues in the CDR3. CDR3 sequence (DNA): TGTGCCACCAGCAGAGGAGGGGATTCCGCTGGCTACACCTTC. Encoded protein: CATSRGGDSAGYTF.

This clonotype was seen repeatedly, ten times or more. At one end, the junction sequence differs from germline, possibly due to a read error. V gene TRBV25-1 combines with J gene TRBJ1-3; 7 bases agree with TRBD1. The CDR3 spans 14 residues. CDR1 and CDR2 from the germline V gene are MGHDK and SYGVNS. CDR3 sequence reads: CASSDRGGENTVYF. CDR3 sequence (DNA): TGTGCCAGCAGTGATCGAGGGGGCGAAAACACCGTATATTTT.

This clonotype was detected ten times or more. This chain links TRBV7-2 with TRBJ1-6; D may be TRBD1 (5 bases). The CDR3 is 14 residues long. The V and J ends lost 3 bases and 10 bases respectively, with 13 bases between them. Per the germline V gene, CDR1 is SGHTA and CDR2 is FQGNSA. The CDR3 bases are TGTGCCAGCAGCTTGCAGACAGACCGATCACCCCTCCACTTT. Amino acids: CASSLQTDRSPLHF. Filled out from reference TRBV7-2 and TRBJ1-6, the complete variable domain reads GAGVSQSPSNKVTEKGKDVELRCDPISGHTALYWYRQSLGQGLEFLIYFQGNSAPDKSGLPSDRFSAERTGGSVSTLTIQRTQQEDSAVYLCASSLQTDRSPLHFGNGTRLTVT.

There are a few counts of this clonotype. The chain links TRBV27 to TRBJ2-7; 10 bases align to TRBD2. Germline V gene lookup returns CDR1 MNHEY and CDR2 SMNVEV (reference sequence). The ends lost 3 bases at V and 2 bases at J; junction bases unmatched: 4. This CDR3 has 15 residues. The CDR3 region is CASSFLSGRAYEQYF. CDR3 nucleotide sequence: TGTGCCAGCAGTTTTTTAAGCGGGAGGGCCTACGAGCAGTACTTC.

This rearrangement joins TRBV6-5 to TRBJ2-5; D is uncertain. The V end lost 2 bases, the J end lost 1 base, and 11 bases lay between the germline ends. CDR3 length: 15 amino acids. Germline V gives CDR1 MNHEY, CDR2 SVGAGI. The CDR3 loop reads CASSYQHRSQETQYF. The CDR3 DNA reads as TGTGCCAGCAGTTACCAGCACCGGTCCCAAGAGACCCAGTACTTC.

This clonotype was counted many times. The genes are TRBV3-1 and TRBJ1-1; D not certain. Germline lookup yields CDR1 LGHDT and CDR2 YNNKEL (reference sequence). The CDR3 runs to 14 residues. V was pared by 4 bases and J by 3 bases, with 12 bases between. The CDR3 region is CASSPLFGDTEAFF. CDR3 bases: TGTGCCAGCAGCCCTCTTTTTGGGGACACTGAAGCTTTCTTT.

The J gene is TRBJ2-7, the V gene TRBV12-3 or TRBV12-4; the match to TRBD2 covers 9 bases. This CDR3 comprises 17 residues. Trimming at V came to 4 bases and at J to 5 bases, leaving 15 bases not matched to a gene. The CDR3: CASSYGSPTSGVHEQYF. CDR3 in DNA: TGTGCCAGCAGTTACGGGTCTCCGACTAGCGGCGTCCACGAGCAGTACTTC.

Ten or more counts support this clonotype. V is TRBV10-3 and J is TRBJ1-5; D not certain. Trimming shortened V by 4 bases and J by 2 bases, and 3 bases separated the two germline ends. Germline lookup yields CDR1 ENHRY and CDR2 SYGVKD. This CDR3 spans 12 amino acids. CDR3 DNA: TGTGCCATCAGTGCGGGCAATCAGCCCCAGCATTTT. This gives the protein CAISAGNQPQHF.

This clonotype was observed at least ten times. The chain has TRBV30 and TRBJ2-7; D is possibly TRBD1 (6 bases). The CDR3 length is 11 residues. V gave up 8 bases and J gave up 4 bases, with 12 bases separating them. Germline V CDR1 and CDR2: GTSNPN, SVGIG (reference sequence). CDR3 DNA: TGTGCCGGAACACAGGGATACGAGCAGTACTTC. This codes for CAGTQGYEQYF.

This clonotype has a count of ten or more. The CDR3 nucleotides are TGTGCCATCAGTGAGTCGAGGCGGTTGAACACTGAAGCTTTCTTT. This encodes CAISESRRLNTEAFF. J is TRBJ1-1 and V is TRBV10-3; D call uncertain. The CDR3 extends over 15 amino acids. Trimming left V 0 bases short and J 0 bases short, with 8 bases between. Germline values: CDR1 ENHRY, CDR2 SYGVKD.

This clonotype was found many times. The chain combines TRBV5-1 with TRBJ2-7; 8 bases are shared with TRBD2. This CDR3 comprises 16 residues. From germline, CDR1 is SGHRS and CDR2 YFSETQ. V gave up 0 bases and J gave up 3 bases; unmatched junction bases: 8. The CDR3 loop reads CASSLAGGAVVYEQYF. The CDR3 DNA follows: TGCGCCAGCAGCTTGGCCGGGGGGGCGGTTGTCTACGAGCAGTACTTC.

This clonotype was picked up many times. This sequence joins TRBV6-2 or TRBV6-3 and TRBJ1-5, with D maybe TRBD1 (5 bases). Trimming left V 4 bases short and J 5 bases short, with 12 bases between. The CDR3 has 14 residues. The germline gives CDR1 MNHEY, CDR2 SVGEGT. The CDR3 DNA is TGTGCCAGCAGTTTAGACAGTTATTATCAGCCCCAGCATTTT. Translated, it gives CASSLDSYYQPQHF.

This clonotype was seen repeatedly, ten times or more. The chain employs TRBV28 and TRBJ1-5; no clear D. CDR1 and CDR2 (germline): MDHEN, SYDVKM. V was clipped by 3 bases and J by 2 bases, with 11 bases between them. The length of the CDR3 is 15 residues. The CDR3 here is CASSFGFFGNQPQHF. The CDR3 nucleotides read TGTGCCAGCAGTTTTGGGTTTTTTGGCAATCAGCCCCAGCATTTT.

Ten or more counts support this clonotype. This chain joins TRBV20-1 and TRBJ1-6; D may be TRBD1 (6 bases). Germline V gene sequence: CDR1 DFQATT, CDR2 SNEGSKA (reference sequence). CDR3 size: 15 residues. The V end was cut by 3 bases, the J end by 5 bases, with 14 bases between. CDR3 residues: CSASFQGRDNSPLHF. The CDR3 nucleotides read TGCAGTGCTAGTTTTCAGGGGCGCGATAATTCACCCCTCCACTTT.

V gene TRBV12-3 or TRBV12-4 combines with J gene TRBJ2-2; D tentatively fits TRBD1 or TRBD2 (5 bases each). The V end was cut by 4 bases, the J end by 9 bases, with 15 bases between. The CDR3 spans 14 residues. CDR3: CASSYIEGSRELFF. The CDR3 DNA reads as TGTGCCAGCAGTTATATTGAGGGGTCCAGGGAGCTGTTTTTT.

As to this clonotype: Because the CDR3's place on the DNA is in doubt, the DNA is left out and the CDR3 is given as listed by TCRdb. This sequence joins TRBV6-1 and TRBJ2-4; the table's D gene call, TRBD1, was not cross checked with the DNA. From its first to its last residue, the CDR3 has 15 amino acids. Looked up from germline, CDR1 is MNHNS and CDR2 is SASEGT. CDR3: CASSVGLGTGAIKYF.

In this sample, this clonotype turned up once. A much larger clone differs by one base, so this may be a read error. A read error is likely, as this CDR3 ends without the conserved phenylalanine or tryptophan. V is TRBV4-1 and J is TRBJ2-7; a possible D gene is TRBD1 (5 bases). The CDR3 contains 15 residues. Germline loops: CDR1 MGHRA, CDR2 YSYEKL. V lost 1 base and J 0 bases, leaving 10 bases between the germline ends. The CDR3 region has the DNA TGCGCCAGCAGCCAAGTGACAGCGAGCTCCTACGAGCAGTACCTC. Translating it yields CASSQVTASSYEQYL.

Many counts were recorded for this clonotype. This sequence joins TRBV10-1 and TRBJ1-1; D is unresolved. The CDR3 spans 13 residues. Per germline, CDR1 WNHNN and CDR2 SYGVQD (reference sequence). V lost 8 bases and J lost 1, with 11 bases in between. The CDR3 nucleotides are TGCGCCAGCCGAAGAGAAGAGAACACTGAAGCTTTCTTT. It encodes CASRREENTEAFF.

At least ten counts were recorded for this clonotype. This sequence joins TRBV29-1 and TRBJ2-7; no clear D. Looked up from germline, CDR1 is SQVTM and CDR2 is ANQGSEA. Trimming removed 3 bases from V and 2 bases from J, with 5 bases in between. The CDR3 contains 11 residues. The CDR3: CSVDGTYEQYF. CDR3 DNA sequence: TGCAGCGTTGACGGCACCTACGAGCAGTACTTC.

There are many counts of this clonotype. The rearrangement uses TRBV12-3 or TRBV12-4 and TRBJ2-7; no clear D. The CDR3 is made up of 13 amino acids. The V gene lost 5 bases and the J gene lost 3 bases, with 11 bases spanning the gap. The CDR3 sequence: CASSPRLGYEQYF. The CDR3 DNA sequence: TGTGCCAGCAGTCCTCGGTTGGGCTACGAGCAGTACTTC.

This clonotype was picked up many times. This chain connects TRBV5-1 to TRBJ2-7; the D is unclear. The CDR3 runs 14 residues. V gave up 4 bases and J gave up 2 bases, with 13 bases separating them. Germline V lookup: CDR1 SGHRS, CDR2 YFSETQ. In DNA, the CDR3 is TGCGCCAGCAGCCCCCCAAGCTTACCCTACGAGCAGTACTTC. Translation: CASSPPSLPYEQYF. Supplemented by reference TRBV5-1 and TRBJ2-7, the full variable domain reads KAGVTQTPRYLIKTRGQQVTLSCSPISGHRSVSWYQQTPGQGLQFLFEYFSETQRNKGNFPGRFSGRQFSNSRSEMNVSTLELGDSALYLCASSPPSLPYEQYFGPGTRLTVT.

On this clonotype: One end of the junction fails to match germline, which may point to a read error. This rearrangement joins TRBV24-1 to TRBJ1-5, with 8 bases fitting TRBD1. There are 10 residues in the CDR3. The germline gives CDR1 KGHDR, CDR2 SFDVKD. CDR3 sequence (DNA): TGTGCCACCAGTGACTGGACAGGGTCCTTT. Its translation is CATSDWTGSF.

With regard to this clonotype: Being one base from a much bigger clone, this may be a read error. Given the absence of the conserved phenylalanine or tryptophan at the CDR3 end, a read error is likely. The chain has TRBV2 and TRBJ1-1; weak D call: TRBD1 (5 bases). Per germline, CDR1 SNHLY and CDR2 FYNNEI. The V end was cut by 3 bases, the J end by 1 base, with 9 bases between. CDR3 length: 14 residues. CDR3 in DNA: TGTGCCAGCAGTGACCGCAGGGCGAACACTGAAGCTTTCGTT. The encoded protein is CASSDRRANTEAFV.

Many counts were recorded for this clonotype. The chain links TRBV2 to TRBJ1-1; the D is unclear. The germline V and J ends were trimmed by 3 bases and 4 bases, with 12 bases remaining between them. The length of the CDR3 is 14 residues. From germline, CDR1 is SNHLY and CDR2 FYNNEI. The DNA for the CDR3 is TGTGCCAGCAGTGAGGCTCACCCAGGCACTGAAGCTTTCTTT. This translates into CASSEAHPGTEAFF.

This clonotype was counted between two and nine times. V gene TRBV10-3 combines with J gene TRBJ1-1, with D perhaps TRBD1 (6 bases). The V and J ends lost 4 bases and 5 bases respectively, with 14 bases between them. Germline V CDR1 and CDR2: ENHRY, SYGVKD. CDR3 length: 14 residues. The CDR3, as DNA: TGTGCCATCAGTGCAGGGGAAAGAAGGACTGAAGCTTTCTTT. Residues: CAISAGERRTEAFF.

This sequence joins TRBV7-3 and TRBJ1-2; TRBD1 is a possible D gene (5 bases). The V end lost 0 bases, the J end lost 6 bases, and 5 bases lay between the germline ends. Germline V lookup: CDR1 SGHTA, CDR2 FQGTGA. This CDR3 contains 12 residues. CDR3 coding DNA: TGTGCCAGCAGCTTAACGGACAATGGCTACACCTTC. This codes for CASSLTDNGYTF.